The 20 T cell receptor beta chains below all came from one sample that was sequenced in a study of breast tumors, draining lymph nodes, adjacent tissues. Via MiXCR, TCRdb re-called the multiplex PCR reads, giving one row per CDR3 protein. Of roughly 86,000 distinct CDR3 sequences in the sample, about 20% were seen once. Axillary draining lymph nodes of breast cancer patients supplied the node samples. The sequenced sample was axillary lymph node tissue. The receptor source for this set is a female donor with breast cancer. Some clones in this sample may be carry-over from other donors' samples.

Many counts were recorded for this clonotype. V usage is TRBV20-1 and J usage is TRBJ2-5; unclear D gene. The CDR3 consists of 13 residues. Trimming removed 3 bases from V and 4 bases from J, with 12 bases in between. Germline assignment: CDR1 DFQATT and CDR2 SNEGSKA (reference sequence). The CDR3 region has the DNA TGCAGTGCTAGGGCTAGAGGTGGAGAGACCCAGTACTTC. The encoded protein is CSARARGGETQYF.

This clonotype appeared once. J is TRBJ1-5 and V is TRBV6-6; D is uncertain. CDR1 MNHNY and CDR2 SVGAGI come from the germline V gene (reference sequence). The CDR3 is made up of 15 amino acids. Trimming removed 0 bases from V and 1 base from J, with 7 bases in between. Written as DNA, the CDR3 is TGTGCCAGCAGTTACTCGGCAGAGAGCAATCAGCCCCAGCATTTT. Its protein product is CASSYSAESNQPQHF.

This clonotype was seen many times. The chain uses TRBV12-3 or TRBV12-4 and TRBJ2-5; D ambiguous. V was pared by 4 bases and J by 3 bases, with 6 bases between. This CDR3 has 12 amino acids. CDR3 sequence reads: CASSYGEETQYF. The CDR3 coding sequence is TGTGCCAGCAGTTACGGCGAAGAGACCCAGTACTTC.

This clonotype was counted many times. This chain connects TRBV12-3 or TRBV12-4 to TRBJ2-5; D could derive from TRBD1 or TRBD2 (5 bases each). The CDR3 is 14 amino acids. V dropped 3 bases and J dropped 5 bases, with 13 bases sitting between them. This CDR3 is CASSFRQGGETQYF. In DNA form, the CDR3 reads TGTGCCAGCAGTTTCCGGCAGGGCGGGGAGACCCAGTACTTC.

The sample holds many counts of this clonotype. This sequence joins TRBV24-1 and TRBJ2-1; 10 nucleotides line up with TRBD2. V gave up 3 bases and J gave up 3 bases; unmatched junction bases: 7. CDR3 length: 17 amino acids. Germline loops: CDR1 KGHDR, CDR2 SFDVKD. CDR3 in DNA: TGTGCCACCAGTGATGCCCGACTAGCGGGTATCTACAATGAGCAGTTCTTC. It encodes CATSDARLAGIYNEQFF.

This clonotype appeared many times. This sequence joins TRBV19 and TRBJ2-1, with D possibly being TRBD1 (5 bases). Germline lookup yields CDR1 LNHDA and CDR2 SQIVND (reference sequence). The CDR3 has 16 amino acids. V was cut by 4 bases and J by 2 bases, with 15 bases left in between. The CDR3 region has the DNA TGTGCCAGTAGTACCGTCGCAGGGCCTACCTACAATGAGCAGTTCTTC. Its translation is CASSTVAGPTYNEQFF.

This clonotype occurred many times. V is TRBV20-1 and J is TRBJ2-3, with D unresolved. Trimming pared 7 bases from V and 3 bases from J, leaving 14 bases between. The germline gives CDR1 DFQATT, CDR2 SNEGSKA (reference sequence). The CDR3 consists of 13 residues. CDR3 region: CSDLVGSTDTQYF. The CDR3 nucleotides read TGCAGTGATCTAGTTGGGTCTACAGATACGCAGTATTTT.

This clonotype was seen at least ten times. This chain links TRBV3-1 with TRBJ2-7; 8 bases fit TRBD1. The CDR3 length is 14 residues. From germline, CDR1 is LGHDT and CDR2 YNNKEL (reference sequence). V was clipped by 0 bases and J by 3 bases; unmatched bases: 1. In DNA form, the CDR3 reads TGTGCCAGCAGCCAAGATGGGACAGGCTACGAGCAGTACTTC. Encoded protein: CASSQDGTGYEQYF.

This clonotype was found many times. This chain joins TRBV7-3 and TRBJ2-2; a possible D gene is TRBD2 (6 bases). The CDR3 is 13 amino acids. Trimming left V 5 bases short and J 7 bases short, with 11 bases between. Looked up from germline, CDR1 is SGHTA and CDR2 is FQGTGA. DNA for the CDR3: TGTGCCAGCAGCCGGAGGGAGTACGGGGAGCTGTTTTTT. This translates into CASSRREYGELFF. Full variable domain (rest looked up from reference TRBV7-3 and TRBJ2-2): GAGVSQTPSNKVTEKGKYVELRCDPISGHTALYWYRQSLGQGPEFLIYFQGTGAADDSGLPNDRFFAVRPEGSVSTLKIQRTERGDSAVYLCASSRREYGELFFGEGSRLTVL.

This clonotype appeared many times. The chain couples TRBV4-3 to TRBJ1-3, with TRBD1 matching over 9 bases. Germline loops: CDR1 LGHNA, CDR2 YSLEER. V lost 2 bases to trimming and J lost 2 bases; unmatched junction nucleotides: 4. The CDR3 consists of 16 residues. The CDR3 reads CASSQNRQGAGNTIYF. The CDR3 DNA reads as TGCGCCAGCAGCCAAAACCGACAGGGGGCTGGAAACACCATATATTTT.

This clonotype came up many times. The J gene is TRBJ1-3, the V gene TRBV2; D is uncertain. V was shortened by 1 base and J by 0 bases, with 7 bases between the two germline ends. The CDR3 runs 15 residues. Germline V gives CDR1 SNHLY, CDR2 FYNNEI. The CDR3 sequence: CASSEGTNSGNTIYF. As DNA, the CDR3 is TGTGCCAGCAGTGAAGGTACAAACTCTGGAAACACCATATATTTT.

Note on this clonotype: A read error is possible here, since a much larger clone lies one base away. V is TRBV9 and J is TRBJ2-6; 7 bases map to TRBD1. The CDR3 has 17 amino acids. V dropped 5 bases and J dropped 2; count of bases not matched to a gene: 10. Germline CDR1 SGDLS, CDR2 YYNGEE. CDR3 amino acids: CASRNPAQGTGANVLTF. As DNA, the CDR3 is TGTGCCAGCAGAAACCCCGCACAGGGGACTGGGGCCAACGTCCTGACTTTC.

This clonotype was recorded many times. The chain links TRBV5-8 to TRBJ2-2; D call uncertain. CDR3 size: 13 residues. The V and J ends lost 0 bases and 8 bases respectively, with 8 bases between them. Germline V gene sequence: CDR1 SGHTS, CDR2 YDEGEE. CDR3 in amino acids: CASSLGRRGELFF. Written as DNA, the CDR3 is TGTGCCAGCAGCTTGGGACGAAGGGGGGAGCTGTTTTTT.

This clonotype was detected many times. The chain employs TRBV2 and TRBJ2-2; possibly TRBD1 for D (5 bases). V lost 2 bases, J lost 1 base, and 8 bases lay in between. Germline values: CDR1 SNHLY, CDR2 FYNNEI. This CDR3 is 15 amino acids long. The CDR3 bases are TGTGCCAGCAGTGAACAGGGCAGGAACACCGGGGAGCTGTTTTTT. Translation: CASSEQGRNTGELFF.

This clonotype was observed at least ten times. The chain employs TRBV5-5 and TRBJ2-7; TRBD1 matches at 7 bases. V lost 0 bases to trimming and J lost 1 base; unmatched junction nucleotides: 4. Germline V gene data show CDR1 as SGHKS and CDR2 as YYEKEE (reference sequence). The CDR3 has 15 amino acids. The CDR3 sequence: CASSLETGPSYEQYF. Here the CDR3 DNA reads TGTGCCAGCAGCTTGGAGACAGGGCCTTCCTACGAGCAGTACTTC.

The table lists this clonotype with many counts. This chain links TRBV5-1 with TRBJ1-6; D remains unclear. Germline V gene data show CDR1 as SGHRS and CDR2 as YFSETQ. V dropped 0 bases and J dropped 7 bases, with 11 bases sitting between them. The CDR3 spans 15 residues. The CDR3 sequence: CASSLAPVGNSPLHF. The CDR3 DNA reads as TGCGCCAGCAGCTTGGCCCCCGTGGGCAATTCACCCCTCCACTTT.

This clonotype was observed a few times. A read error may explain this, as a much larger clone is one base away. This rearrangement joins TRBV6-1 to TRBJ1-2; no definite D call. Trimming cost V 5 bases and J 8 bases, with 18 bases left between them. The CDR3 length is 14 residues. The germline CDR1 and CDR2 sequences are MNHNS and SASEGT. CDR3 amino acids: CASSSWNILRGYTF. The DNA for the CDR3 is TGTGCCAGCAGTTCGTGGAACATACTTAGAGGCTACACCTTC.

In its sample, this clonotype was seen many times. This sequence joins TRBV7-9 and TRBJ2-5; 7 bases are a match to TRBD1. Germline CDR1 is SEHNR and CDR2 is FQNEAQ (reference sequence). This CDR3 has 13 residues. V lost 5 bases to trimming and J lost 3 bases; unmatched junction nucleotides: 3. CDR3 region: CASSDTGEETQYF. In DNA form, the CDR3 reads TGTGCCAGCAGCGACACAGGGGAAGAGACCCAGTACTTC.

This clonotype was counted at least ten times. V and J are TRBV20-1 and TRBJ1-5; maybe TRBD1 (5 bases). Germline V gene sequence: CDR1 DFQATT, CDR2 SNEGSKA (reference sequence). The CDR3 loop spans 14 amino acids. Trimming removed 3 bases from V and 4 bases from J, with 13 bases in between. In DNA, the CDR3 is TGCAGTGCTAGGACCGGGAAGGGGAATCAGCCCCAGCATTTT. It yields the protein CSARTGKGNQPQHF.

This chain joins TRBV13 and TRBJ2-2; unclear D gene. With 2 bases removed from V and 0 bases from J, the gap between germline ends came to 10 bases. There are 16 residues in the CDR3. Per germline, CDR1 PRHDT and CDR2 FYEKMQ (reference sequence). This chain's CDR3 is CASSLSTNANTGELFF. CDR3 in DNA: TGTGCCAGCAGCTTAAGCACCAACGCGAACACCGGGGAGCTGTTTTTT.